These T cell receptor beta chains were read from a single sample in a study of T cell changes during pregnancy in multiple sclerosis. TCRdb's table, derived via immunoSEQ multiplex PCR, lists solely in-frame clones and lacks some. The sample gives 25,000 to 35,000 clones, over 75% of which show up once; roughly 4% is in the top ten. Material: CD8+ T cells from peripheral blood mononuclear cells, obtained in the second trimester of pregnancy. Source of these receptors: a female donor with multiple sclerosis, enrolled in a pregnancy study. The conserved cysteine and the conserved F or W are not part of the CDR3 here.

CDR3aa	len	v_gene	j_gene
ASSPLGGGQPQH	12	TRBV4-1	TRBJ1-5
ASSNRATNEKLF	12	TRBV19	TRBJ1-4
ASSLWTSAYNEQF	13	TRBV7-2	TRBJ2-1
ATTYGRDYYEQY	12	TRBV19	TRBJ2-7
ASSLGAWPQTEQY	13	TRBV5-6	TRBJ2-7
ASSLYPSGRYEQY	13	TRBV7-2	TRBJ2-7
ASSVAGGGGTEAF	13	TRBV9	TRBJ1-1
ASSPPKVSGKVPEQY	15	TRBV4-1	TRBJ2-7
ASSELGANGDTQY	13	TRBV6-4	TRBJ2-3
ASSKTGGFSPLH	12	TRBV27	TRBJ1-6
ASSVRGVGTEAF	12	TRBV5-5	TRBJ1-1
ASSLLLAGAPTRYEQY	16	TRBV5-6	TRBJ2-7
ASSLTEKSSYEQY	13	TRBV5-4	TRBJ2-7
ASATPGDSGANVLT	14	TRBV11-2	TRBJ2-6
ASSIDLGTEAF	11	TRBV19	TRBJ1-1
ASSPTGRGDTEAF	13	TRBV12-1	TRBJ1-1